This is a list of T cell receptor beta chains from one sample in a study of T-cell reconstitution after alpha-beta-depleted transplantation in children. TCRdb reprocessed the PCR reads via MiXCR and lists one record per CDR3 protein. In the table there are some 440,000 distinct CDR3 sequences, around 15% of which are singletons. This material consisted of PBMCs, mostly from graft donor cells, taken 360 days after TCRalphabeta/CD19-depleted stem cell transplant. The receptors were gathered from a boy less than two years old who had a stem cell transplant for Wiskott-Aldrich syndrome, so the T cells may come from the graft donor. Each CDR3 is given with its conserved first and last residue. The order of the fields is CDR3 DNA, CDR3 protein, D gene, V gene, clone size, J gene, CDR3 length. A D gene is named only where the DNA matches it firmly. Where a row states a size, it is once, few, many or the class of an expanded clone; other rows omit it.

CDR3 DNA: TGTGCCAGCAGCTTGGCCTCGAACACTGAAGCTTTCTTT
CDR3 protein: CASSLASNTEAFF
D gene: .
V gene: TRBV5-5
clone size: .
J gene: TRBJ1-1
CDR3 length: 13

CDR3 DNA: TGTGCCAGCAGTTACTCAAGCGGTCATCTAGAGACCCAGTACTTC
CDR3 protein: CASSYSSGHLETQYF
D gene: .
V gene: TRBV6-5
clone size: .
J gene: TRBJ2-5
CDR3 length: 15

CDR3 DNA: TGTGCCAGCAGCTTAGGGGACTACCAAGAGACCCAGTACTTC
CDR3 protein: CASSLGDYQETQYF
D gene: .
V gene: TRBV7-7
clone size: few
J gene: TRBJ2-5
CDR3 length: 14

CDR3 DNA: TGTGCCAGGGGATCGACAGGCCAAGAGACCCAGTACTTC
CDR3 protein: CARGSTGQETQYF
D gene: .
V gene: TRBV7-9
clone size: few
J gene: TRBJ2-5
CDR3 length: 13

CDR3 DNA: TGCAGTGCTAGGACCTCCGGGACTAGCGGGAGGGAGACCCAGTACTTC
CDR3 protein: CSARTSGTSGRETQYF
D gene: TRBD2
V gene: TRBV20-1
clone size: .
J gene: TRBJ2-5
CDR3 length: 16

CDR3 DNA: TGTGCCAGCAGCCCTAGGGGGAGGGCGAGGGACATTCTTTCCTACAATGAGCAGTTCTTC
CDR3 protein: CASSPRGRARDILSYNEQFF
D gene: .
V gene: TRBV11-1
clone size: .
J gene: TRBJ2-1
CDR3 length: 20

CDR3 DNA: TGCAGTGCTAGAGAGTTAGTGAGCAATGAGCAGTTCTTC
CDR3 protein: CSARELVSNEQFF
D gene: .
V gene: TRBV20-1
clone size: .
J gene: TRBJ2-1
CDR3 length: 13

CDR3 DNA: TGTGCCATCAGTGCCTACCAGAGGGGGGAGCTGTTTTTT
CDR3 protein: CAISAYQRGELFF
D gene: .
V gene: TRBV10-3
clone size: .
J gene: TRBJ2-2
CDR3 length: 13

CDR3 DNA: TGTGCCAGCACCCCACTAGCTCCCCAAGAGACCCAGTACTTC
CDR3 protein: CASTPLAPQETQYF
D gene: .
V gene: TRBV2
clone size: few
J gene: TRBJ2-5
CDR3 length: 14

CDR3 DNA: TGTGCCACCAGTCACGGGAGATTGGGCCGAGGGGAGCTGTTTTTT
CDR3 protein: CATSHGRLGRGELFF
D gene: .
V gene: TRBV24-1
clone size: few
J gene: TRBJ2-2
CDR3 length: 15

CDR3 DNA: TGTGCCAGCAGGCAACACCAGGGGGAGCAGTACTTC
CDR3 protein: CASRQHQGEQYF
D gene: .
V gene: TRBV6-2/TRBV6-3
clone size: many
J gene: TRBJ2-7
CDR3 length: 12

CDR3 DNA: TGCGCCGCAGGGGATAGACTGCCCTATGGCTACACCTTC
CDR3 protein: CAAGDRLPYGYTF
D gene: .
V gene: TRBV10-1
clone size: few
J gene: TRBJ1-2
CDR3 length: 13

CDR3 DNA: TGTGCCAGCAGCTTAGGCCGACTAGTGGATACGCAGTATTTT
CDR3 protein: CASSLGRLVDTQYF
D gene: .
V gene: TRBV11-2
clone size: few
J gene: TRBJ2-3
CDR3 length: 14

CDR3 DNA: TGTGCCAGCAGCGGGACAGGGGGCGGAAAACTGTTTTTT
CDR3 protein: CASSGTGGGKLFF
D gene: TRBD1
V gene: TRBV12-3/TRBV12-4
clone size: few
J gene: TRBJ1-4
CDR3 length: 13

CDR3 DNA: TGCGCCAGCAGCCCTTTAAAGGGGCGCAGAGGCCACAATGAGCAGTTCTTC
CDR3 protein: CASSPLKGRRGHNEQFF
D gene: .
V gene: TRBV4-1
clone size: few
J gene: TRBJ2-1
CDR3 length: 17

CDR3 DNA: TGTGCCAGCAGTTCGAGGAGCGGGAGGGCCTCTTACAATGAGCAGTTCTTC
CDR3 protein: CASSSRSGRASYNEQFF
D gene: TRBD2
V gene: TRBV11-2
clone size: once
J gene: TRBJ2-1
CDR3 length: 17

CDR3 DNA: TGCGCCAGCGGGCCAGTAAACACCGGGGAGCTGTTTTTT
CDR3 protein: CASGPVNTGELFF
D gene: .
V gene: TRBV5-1
clone size: .
J gene: TRBJ2-2
CDR3 length: 13

CDR3 DNA: TGTGCCTTCAGGCCGGGCCGAACTAGCGGAGGCTCCTACAATGAGCAGTTCTTC
CDR3 protein: CAFRPGRTSGGSYNEQFF
D gene: TRBD2
V gene: TRBV12-3/TRBV12-4
clone size: .
J gene: TRBJ2-1
CDR3 length: 18

CDR3 DNA: TGCAGTGCTAGGGTAACTAGTACAGAGACCCAGTACTTC
CDR3 protein: CSARVTSTETQYF
D gene: .
V gene: TRBV20-1
clone size: few
J gene: TRBJ2-5
CDR3 length: 13

CDR3 DNA: TGCAGCGTTCCCGGACAGGGCGACGAGCAGTACTTC
CDR3 protein: CSVPGQGDEQYF
D gene: TRBD1
V gene: TRBV29-1
clone size: many
J gene: TRBJ2-7
CDR3 length: 12

CDR3 DNA: TGTGCCAGCAGCTTAGTCAGGACAGTGGTGGAGACCCAGTACTTC
CDR3 protein: CASSLVRTVVETQYF
D gene: .
V gene: TRBV7-9
clone size: .
J gene: TRBJ2-5
CDR3 length: 15

CDR3 DNA: TGTGCCAGCAACGAACAGGGGGCGTACGAGCAGTACTTC
CDR3 protein: CASNEQGAYEQYF
D gene: TRBD1
V gene: TRBV5-6
clone size: .
J gene: TRBJ2-7
CDR3 length: 13

CDR3 DNA: TGTGCCAGCAGTTTCTTTGTTGTCGGGCCAGCGGGACTCAACACCGGGGAGCTGTTTTTT
CDR3 protein: CASSFFVVGPAGLNTGELFF
D gene: TRBD2
V gene: TRBV12-3/TRBV12-4
clone size: .
J gene: TRBJ2-2
CDR3 length: 20

CDR3 DNA: TGTGCCAGCAGCTTAAAGCGGACTAACACTGAAGCTTTCTTT
CDR3 protein: CASSLKRTNTEAFF
D gene: .
V gene: TRBV28
clone size: .
J gene: TRBJ1-1
CDR3 length: 14

CDR3 DNA: TGTGCCAGCAGTTTTGTCGAGCGCGGGCCGCAGTACTTC
CDR3 protein: CASSFVERGPQYF
D gene: .
V gene: TRBV12-3/TRBV12-4
clone size: few
J gene: TRBJ2-7
CDR3 length: 13

CDR3 DNA: TGTGCCATCAGTGACCCGAACTCTGGGGCCAACGTCCTGACTTTC
CDR3 protein: CAISDPNSGANVLTF
D gene: .
V gene: TRBV10-3
clone size: .
J gene: TRBJ2-6
CDR3 length: 15

CDR3 DNA: TGTGCCACCAGTGATCCCCTCAGGGGGCGCATAAATGAGCAGTTCTTC
CDR3 protein: CATSDPLRGRINEQFF
D gene: TRBD1
V gene: TRBV24-1
clone size: .
J gene: TRBJ2-1
CDR3 length: 16

CDR3 DNA: TGTGCCAGCAGCTTCCCCCTCGGCAGGGGGCGCAGGGATGAGCAGTTCTTC
CDR3 protein: CASSFPLGRGRRDEQFF
D gene: TRBD1
V gene: TRBV5-5
clone size: many
J gene: TRBJ2-1
CDR3 length: 17

CDR3 DNA: TGTGCCAGCAGCTCAGGGGGCAAGACTAATGAAAAACTGTTTTTT
CDR3 protein: CASSSGGKTNEKLFF
D gene: TRBD1
V gene: TRBV7-9
clone size: few
J gene: TRBJ1-4
CDR3 length: 15

CDR3 DNA: TGCGCCAGCAGCCACAGACAGGGTACTGAAGCTTTCTTT
CDR3 protein: CASSHRQGTEAFF
D gene: TRBD1
V gene: TRBV4-3
clone size: .
J gene: TRBJ1-1
CDR3 length: 13

CDR3 DNA: TGTGCCACCAGCAGTTTGCGGGGGGCCCAAGGAGAGACCCAGTACTTC
CDR3 protein: CATSSLRGAQGETQYF
D gene: TRBD2
V gene: TRBV15
clone size: few
J gene: TRBJ2-5
CDR3 length: 16

CDR3 DNA: TGTGCCAGCAGCTTAGACCCAGGGACAGGGAACGAGCAGTACTTC
CDR3 protein: CASSLDPGTGNEQYF
D gene: TRBD1
V gene: TRBV7-2
clone size: few
J gene: TRBJ2-7
CDR3 length: 15

CDR3 DNA: TGTGCCATCAGTGATAGGACAGGTTTAGAAGCTTTCTTT
CDR3 protein: CAISDRTGLEAFF
D gene: TRBD1
V gene: TRBV10-3
clone size: .
J gene: TRBJ1-1
CDR3 length: 13

CDR3 DNA: TGTGCCAGCAGCGTTCTAGCGGGAGGTGGAGGGTGGGATGAGCAGTTCTTC
CDR3 protein: CASSVLAGGGGWDEQFF
D gene: TRBD2
V gene: TRBV9
clone size: .
J gene: TRBJ2-1
CDR3 length: 17

CDR3 DNA: TGTGCCAGCAGTTACGGGGGGGCCTATGTGAAGACCCAGTACTTC
CDR3 protein: CASSYGGAYVKTQYF
D gene: .
V gene: TRBV6-5
clone size: few
J gene: TRBJ2-5
CDR3 length: 15

CDR3 DNA: TGCGCCAGCAGCCCGGGGCAGGCGGGCACCGGGGAGCTGTTTTTT
CDR3 protein: CASSPGQAGTGELFF
D gene: .
V gene: TRBV5-1
clone size: few
J gene: TRBJ2-2
CDR3 length: 15

CDR3 DNA: TGTGCCAGCAGCATGGACAGCGGCAATCAGCCCCAGCATTTT
CDR3 protein: CASSMDSGNQPQHF
D gene: .
V gene: TRBV5-5
clone size: .
J gene: TRBJ1-5
CDR3 length: 14

CDR3 DNA: TGCGCCAGCAGTTACACAGGGCTGGGCACAGATACGCAGTATTTT
CDR3 protein: CASSYTGLGTDTQYF
D gene: .
V gene: TRBV5-1
clone size: .
J gene: TRBJ2-3
CDR3 length: 15

CDR3 DNA: TGCAGTGCTAGAGATTGGGGCCACGTAGGCTATGGCTACACCTTC
CDR3 protein: CSARDWGHVGYGYTF
D gene: .
V gene: TRBV20-1
clone size: few
J gene: TRBJ1-2
CDR3 length: 15

CDR3 DNA: TGCGCCAGCAGCCTCCATCTAGCGGGGACGAACACCGGGGAGCTGTTTTTT
CDR3 protein: CASSLHLAGTNTGELFF
D gene: TRBD2
V gene: TRBV5-1
clone size: .
J gene: TRBJ2-2
CDR3 length: 17

CDR3 DNA: TGCGCCAGCAGCCAAGATTTAACGGAGGGGTACACAGATACGCAGTATTTT
CDR3 protein: CASSQDLTEGYTDTQYF
D gene: .
V gene: TRBV4-3
clone size: .
J gene: TRBJ2-3
CDR3 length: 17

CDR3 DNA: TGCAGCGTTGAGAGGGGGCGTCACAATGAGCAGTTCTTC
CDR3 protein: CSVERGRHNEQFF
D gene: TRBD1
V gene: TRBV29-1
clone size: few
J gene: TRBJ2-1
CDR3 length: 13

CDR3 DNA: TGTGCCAACAGCTTACTAGGGTGGGAACAAGAGACCCAGTACTTC
CDR3 protein: CANSLLGWEQETQYF
D gene: .
V gene: TRBV7-2
clone size: .
J gene: TRBJ2-5
CDR3 length: 15

CDR3 DNA: TGTGCCAGCAGCTTAGGGACTAGCGGGCCCTACAATGAGCAGTTCTTC
CDR3 protein: CASSLGTSGPYNEQFF
D gene: TRBD2
V gene: TRBV7-2
clone size: many
J gene: TRBJ2-1
CDR3 length: 16

CDR3 DNA: TGTGCCAGCAGCTCCTCCGGGGGGTCTGGGGCCAACGTCCTGACTTTC
CDR3 protein: CASSSSGGSGANVLTF
D gene: TRBD2
V gene: TRBV7-2
clone size: few
J gene: TRBJ2-6
CDR3 length: 16

CDR3 DNA: TGTGCCAGCGAAAGCGGCAGCTACGAGCAGTACTTC
CDR3 protein: CASESGSYEQYF
D gene: .
V gene: TRBV2
clone size: few
J gene: TRBJ2-7
CDR3 length: 12

CDR3 DNA: TGTGCCAGCAGCCGGACTAGCTACACCAATGAGCAGTTCTTC
CDR3 protein: CASSRTSYTNEQFF
D gene: TRBD2
V gene: TRBV5-4
clone size: .
J gene: TRBJ2-1
CDR3 length: 14

CDR3 DNA: TGCAGTGCTAGTAGAATCCAAGAGACCCAGTACTTC
CDR3 protein: CSASRIQETQYF
D gene: .
V gene: TRBV20-1
clone size: .
J gene: TRBJ2-5
CDR3 length: 12

CDR3 DNA: TGTGCCAGCTCACCATATAACCTCCAAGAGACCCAGTACTTC
CDR3 protein: CASSPYNLQETQYF
D gene: .
V gene: TRBV18
clone size: .
J gene: TRBJ2-5
CDR3 length: 14

CDR3 DNA: TGTGCCAGCAGTTGGGGACTAGCGCCATCCTACGAGCAGTACTTC
CDR3 protein: CASSWGLAPSYEQYF
D gene: TRBD2
V gene: TRBV7-2
clone size: .
J gene: TRBJ2-7
CDR3 length: 15

CDR3 DNA: TGTGCCAGCAGCCCCCGACTAGCGGGAGGGCCGAGGAATAATGAGCAGTTCTTC
CDR3 protein: CASSPRLAGGPRNNEQFF
D gene: TRBD2
V gene: TRBV11-1
clone size: few
J gene: TRBJ2-1
CDR3 length: 18

CDR3 DNA: TGTGCCAGCAGCCCCCGGGGGCGCCGAAATCGGAATGAGCAGTTCTTC
CDR3 protein: CASSPRGRRNRNEQFF
D gene: .
V gene: TRBV7-9
clone size: few
J gene: TRBJ2-1
CDR3 length: 16

CDR3 DNA: TGCGCCAGCAGCCAAGGGCACAGGGCGCATTCACCCCTCCACTTT
CDR3 protein: CASSQGHRAHSPLHF
D gene: .
V gene: TRBV4-1
clone size: .
J gene: TRBJ1-6
CDR3 length: 15

CDR3 DNA: TGTGCCTGGAGTGTACCTGAATCGGGACAGCCTAGATCCTACGAGCAGTACTTC
CDR3 protein: CAWSVPESGQPRSYEQYF
D gene: TRBD1
V gene: TRBV30
clone size: few
J gene: TRBJ2-7
CDR3 length: 18

CDR3 DNA: TGTGCCAGCAGTTTGTTAGTCGCCTCTACCAATGAGCAGTTCTTC
CDR3 protein: CASSLLVASTNEQFF
D gene: .
V gene: TRBV12-3/TRBV12-4
clone size: .
J gene: TRBJ2-1
CDR3 length: 15

CDR3 DNA: TGCGCCAGCAGCCAAGCAGTCAGGGCACAGTCCTACGAGCAGTACTTC
CDR3 protein: CASSQAVRAQSYEQYF
D gene: .
V gene: TRBV4-3
clone size: .
J gene: TRBJ2-7
CDR3 length: 16

CDR3 DNA: TGTGCCAGCAGACCAACCGGGGACAGGGTAATGGGGGAGCTGTTTTTT
CDR3 protein: CASRPTGDRVMGELFF
D gene: TRBD1
V gene: TRBV6-2/TRBV6-3
clone size: few
J gene: TRBJ2-2
CDR3 length: 16

CDR3 DNA: TGTGCCAGCAGTTTTAGACTGGCCGGGGAGCTGTTTTTT
CDR3 protein: CASSFRLAGELFF
D gene: .
V gene: TRBV7-2
clone size: many
J gene: TRBJ2-2
CDR3 length: 13

CDR3 DNA: TGTGCCAGCACTCGACCCACAGGGGGCACTGGGGCCAACGTCCTGACTTTC
CDR3 protein: CASTRPTGGTGANVLTF
D gene: TRBD1
V gene: TRBV18
clone size: few
J gene: TRBJ2-6
CDR3 length: 17

CDR3 DNA: TGTGCCACCAGTGACCCACTTTACTCTGGGGCCAACGTCCTGACTTTC
CDR3 protein: CATSDPLYSGANVLTF
D gene: .
V gene: TRBV24-1
clone size: few
J gene: TRBJ2-6
CDR3 length: 16